The source of this T cell receptor (beta chain) is a study of cytomegalovirus exposure and HLA in healthy donors. Whole-study results and caveats: Associated with cytomegalovirus, according to the listing, were fewer than 200 TCR beta chains.

For this clone: Its antigen is currently unknown.

PCR used 60 Vbeta primers and 13 Jbeta primers. Sequencing was performed with immunoSEQ multiplex PCR; in TCRdb, only in-frame clones are kept and a portion is missing. Among around 120,000 clones listed, 65% to 85% were seen once. V gave up 0 bases and J gave up 7 bases, with 13 bases separating them. Germline CDR1 and CDR2: MNHNY and SVGAGI (reference sequence). The CDR3 runs 15 residues. The clonotype originates from a man between 45 and 60 years old in good health and CMV-seronegative. The chain employs TRBV6-6 and TRBJ1-5, with D possibly matching TRBD1 (5 bases). The sample consisted of PBMCs. CDR3 residues: CASSYSAGLGQPQHF. The CDR3 DNA sequence: TGTGCCAGCAGTTACTCAGCAGGGTTGGGGCAGCCCCAGCATTTT.